This T cell receptor beta chain originates from a study of cytomegalovirus exposure and HLA in healthy donors. Study information: Among the 370 or so donors who were genotyped, 81% fell in the genetic ancestry cluster that is associated with self-reported Caucasian donors.

The PCR used 60 Vbeta and 13 Jbeta primers. Assay used: immunoSEQ multiplex PCR; TCRdb lists only in-frame clones, some missing. The data contain over 70,000 clones, approximately 80% of them singletons. Germline CDR1 reads SGHRS; CDR2 reads YFSETQ. V lost 3 bases and J lost 6, with 10 bases in between. The CDR3 sequence is 12 residues long. The receptor's source is a woman between 45 and 65 years old in good health and CMV-seropositive. Input material: PBMCs. The chain carries TRBV5-1 and TRBJ2-7, with D unresolved. The CDR3 region has the DNA TGCGCCAGCAGCTCGGAGAGTCGCGAGCAGTACTTC. Amino acids: CASSSESREQYF.